One sample yielded the 24 T cell receptor beta chains listed below, sequenced in a study of cytomegalovirus exposure and HLA in healthy donors. Vbeta (60) and Jbeta (13) primers were used in the PCR. The repertoire was sequenced with immunoSEQ multiplex PCR; TCRdb's copy has only in-frame clones and lacks some. The repertoire table contains about 77,000 clones. Sequencing input: PBMCs. The receptors derive from a man aged 45-65 years in good health and CMV-seropositive.

The chain has TRBV5-1 and TRBJ2-7, with D possibly matching TRBD1 (5 bases). CDR1 and CDR2 from the germline V gene are SGHRS and YFSETQ. Trimming cost V 6 bases and J 7 bases, with 23 bases left between them. The CDR3 length is 15 residues. The CDR3 region has the DNA TGCGCCAGCACCCCACCAGGCCAAGGGGCGCGGGAGCAGTACTTC. The encoded protein is CASTPPGQGAREQYF.

This chain uses TRBV9 with TRBJ2-5; TRBD2 might be the D (5 bases). This CDR3 is 13 amino acids long. CDR1 is SGDLS and CDR2 is YYNGEE in the germline V gene. The V and J ends lost 4 bases and 2 bases respectively, with 9 bases between them. CDR3 residues: CASSPLGQETQYF. CDR3 nucleotides: TGTGCCAGCAGCCCACTAGGACAAGAGACCCAGTACTTC.

The chain recombines TRBV6-1 with TRBJ1-5; D may be TRBD1 (5 bases). This CDR3 has 20 amino acids. Germline V gene sequence: CDR1 MNHNS, CDR2 SASEGT. Between the trimmed V and J ends, which lost 0 bases and 7 bases, there was a span of 28 bases. The CDR3 DNA reads TGTGCCAGCAGTGAAGCGCTTCTGGGGCGGGGACGGGAGGTTGTACAGCCCCAGCATTTT. It yields the protein CASSEALLGRGREVVQPQHF.

The CDR3 sequence is CASSLRRGPYEQYF. In nucleotides, the CDR3 is TGTGCCAGCAGTTTAAGGAGGGGACCCTACGAGCAGTACTTC. V gene TRBV27 combines with J gene TRBJ2-7, with D maybe TRBD2 (6 bases). Deletions cut 2 bases from V and 2 bases from J, with 10 bases between. Germline V gene sequence: CDR1 MNHEY, CDR2 SMNVEV (reference sequence). This CDR3 is 14 amino acids long.

This chain links TRBV5-6 with TRBJ2-5; 9 positions match TRBD2. Looked up from germline, CDR1 is SGHDT and CDR2 is YYEEEE. The CDR3 contains 14 residues. With V trimmed by 4 bases and J by 2 bases, 3 bases remained unmatched. The CDR3, as DNA: TGTGCCAGCAGCCCGGGACTAGCTCAAGAGACCCAGTACTTC. This gives the protein CASSPGLAQETQYF.

V and J are TRBV6-4 and TRBJ1-2; 8 nucleotides line up with TRBD1. The CDR3 contains 15 residues. The germline V gene has CDR1 MRHNA and CDR2 SNTAGT. V shed 4 bases, J shed 6 bases, and the junction held 10 bases outside the gene matches. CDR3 nucleotide sequence: TGTGCCAGCAGTGCCTCAGGGGGCGCTGGGGATGGCTACACCTTC. It specifies CASSASGGAGDGYTF.

The rearrangement joins TRBV7-9 to TRBJ1-5, with a weak D call TRBD1 (6 bases). Germline V gene sequence: CDR1 SEHNR, CDR2 FQNEAQ (reference sequence). Trimming cost V 5 bases and J 0 bases, with 17 bases left between them. The CDR3 runs 17 residues. CDR3 amino acids: CASSTNRDINSNQPQHF. Here the CDR3 DNA reads TGTGCCAGCAGCACTAACCGGGACATCAATAGCAATCAGCCCCAGCATTTT.

The J gene is TRBJ2-1, the V gene TRBV7-6, with TRBD1 matching 12 bases. V lost 5 bases and J lost 9; bases outside the gene matches: 5. Germline loops: CDR1 SGHVS, CDR2 FNYEAQ. CDR3 length: 14 amino acids. CDR3 sequence: CASSPGTGGSEQFF. Here the CDR3 DNA reads TGTGCCAGCAGCCCCGGGACAGGGGGCAGTGAGCAGTTCTTC.

The chain carries TRBV7-2 and TRBJ1-2; TRBD1 agrees at 7 bases. CDR3 length: 15 residues. J lost 6 bases, V lost 2 bases, and 9 bases had no gene match. CDR1 and CDR2 from the germline V gene are SGHTA and FQGNSA. CDR3 sequence: CASSLIEGALNGYTF. The CDR3 DNA is TGTGCCAGCAGCTTAATTGAGGGGGCGCTAAATGGCTACACCTTC.

The chain employs TRBV9 and TRBJ2-1; perhaps TRBD2 as D (6 bases). The V gene lost 0 bases and the J gene lost 2 bases, with 12 bases spanning the gap. Germline values: CDR1 SGDLS, CDR2 YYNGEE. This CDR3 contains 16 residues. In nucleotides, the CDR3 is TGTGCCAGCAGCGTAGTTCCGGGAGAGCCCTACAATGAGCAGTTCTTC. Translated, it gives CASSVVPGEPYNEQFF.

The V and J genes are TRBV4-1 and TRBJ2-5; weak D call: TRBD1 (5 bases). Trimming took 1 base from V and 0 from J, leaving 9 bases between them. This CDR3 is 15 amino acids long. The germline V gene encodes CDR1 MGHRA and CDR2 YSYEKL. CDR3 coding DNA: TGCGCCAGCAGCCAAGTTTCAGGGCACCAAGAGACCCAGTACTTC. Encoded protein: CASSQVSGHQETQYF.

The chain couples TRBV7-9 to TRBJ2-3, with a tentative D call TRBD1 (6 bases). The V end was cut by 3 bases, the J end by 2 bases, with 15 bases between. The CDR3 sequence is 16 residues long. Germline V lookup: CDR1 SEHNR, CDR2 FQNEAQ (reference sequence). The CDR3 region has the DNA TGTGCCAGCAGCTTCCGGTCCAGGGGCTACACAGATACGCAGTATTTT. It codes for CASSFRSRGYTDTQYF.

V is TRBV7-3 and J is TRBJ1-1; the match to TRBD1 covers 8 bases. Trimming took 1 base from V and 6 from J; bases not matched to a gene: 13. The CDR3 consists of 17 residues. CDR1 and CDR2 (germline): SGHTA, FQGTGA. The CDR3 coding sequence is TGTGCCAGCAGCTTAATGGGTATCGGACAGGGACTGGCTGAAGCTTTCTTT. Protein product: CASSLMGIGQGLAEAFF.

The V and J genes are TRBV5-1 and TRBJ1-3; D is perhaps TRBD1 (5 bases). The CDR3 consists of 17 residues. V was trimmed by 0 bases and J by 0 bases, leaving 13 bases between them. CDR1 SGHRS and CDR2 YFSETQ come from the germline V gene. CDR3 DNA: TGCGCCAGCAGCTTGGGTCAGGGTAGCAGCTCTGGAAACACCATATATTTT. It translates to CASSLGQGSSSGNTIYF.

The chain couples TRBV18 to TRBJ1-1; possible D gene TRBD1, 6 bases. Trimming took off 3 bases at V and 0 bases at J, with 11 bases between the two ends. This CDR3 is 15 amino acids long. The germline CDR1 and CDR2 sequences are KGHSH and LQKENI. CDR3 sequence (DNA): TGTGCCAGCTCACCTTATACAGGGTTGAACACTGAAGCTTTCTTT. Residues: CASSPYTGLNTEAFF.

The chain has TRBV25-1 and TRBJ1-5, with D possibly TRBD1 on 6 matching bases. The length of the CDR3 is 15 residues. Germline CDR1 is MGHDK and CDR2 is SYGVNS. V dropped 11 bases and J dropped 0 bases, with 17 bases sitting between them. This CDR3 reads CAPKTGGYSNQPQHF. DNA for the CDR3: TGTGCCCCCAAAACGGGGGGCTATAGCAATCAGCCCCAGCATTTT.

This chain joins TRBV5-1 and TRBJ2-1; tentative D call: TRBD1 (6 bases). There are 15 residues in the CDR3. Per germline, CDR1 SGHRS and CDR2 YFSETQ. V was trimmed by 5 bases and J by 5 bases, leaving 17 bases between them. The DNA of the CDR3 is TGCGCCAGCAGTCCCGACAGGTTTCCCGACAATGAGCAGTTCTTC. As protein: CASSPDRFPDNEQFF.

Written as DNA, the CDR3 is TGTGCCAGCAGTGTGGGACAGTCTTCCTACGAGCAGTACTTC. Its translation: CASSVGQSSYEQYF. The rearrangement uses TRBV6-1 and TRBJ2-7, with 7 positions matching TRBD1. Germline V gene lookup returns CDR1 MNHNS and CDR2 SASEGT. The CDR3 spans 14 residues. V trimming: 4 bases; J trimming: 1 base; junction bases outside the gene matches: 4.

This chain uses TRBV4-1 with TRBJ1-5; no clear D. Per germline, CDR1 MGHRA and CDR2 YSYEKL. The CDR3 covers 17 residues. V was trimmed by 1 base and J by 0 bases, leaving 13 bases between them. The CDR3 region is CASSQGVSGYSNQPQHF. The CDR3, as DNA: TGCGCCAGCAGCCAAGGGGTCAGCGGCTATAGCAATCAGCCCCAGCATTTT.

In the case of this clone: The junction and the germline gene differ at one end; a read error may be behind it. Within the sample, other DNA sequences also encode this same CDR3. The chain joins TRBV5-6 to TRBJ1-2, with D possibly TRBD1 on 5 matching bases. The germline gives CDR1 SGHDT, CDR2 YYEEEE. This CDR3 has 15 residues. The CDR3 DNA reads TGCGCCAGCAGCTTGGGTCCCCAGGGTGTCTATGGCTACACCTTC. Its protein product is CASSLGPQGVYGYTF.

The chain employs TRBV5-8 and TRBJ1-5; 7 bases are a match to TRBD1. V gave up 2 bases and J gave up 7 bases; unmatched junction bases: 6. The CDR3 is made up of 14 amino acids. Germline V gene lookup returns CDR1 SGHTS and CDR2 YDEGEE. Here the CDR3 DNA reads TGTGCCAGCAGCTTACAGGGGCTCGTCCAGCCCCAGCATTTT. It yields the protein CASSLQGLVQPQHF.

This chain connects TRBV6-4 to TRBJ2-1, with TRBD2 matching 10 bases. The germline gives CDR1 MRHNA, CDR2 SNTAGT. The V and J ends lost 5 bases and 8 bases, in that order; junction bases with no gene match: 6. The CDR3 loop spans 14 amino acids. The CDR3 sequence is CASSREGLADEQFF. The CDR3 DNA is TGTGCCAGCAGTAGGGAAGGACTAGCGGATGAGCAGTTCTTC.

The V gene is TRBV2, the J gene TRBJ1-1; 7 bases are shared with TRBD1. Germline CDR1 reads SNHLY; CDR2 reads FYNNEI. V lost 8 bases and J lost 6; bases outside the gene matches: 3. The CDR3 is 11 residues long. The CDR3 protein is CASDREAEAFF. The CDR3 DNA follows: TGTGCCAGCGACAGGGAAGCTGAAGCTTTCTTT.

This chain joins TRBV11-2 and TRBJ2-7; D is uncertain. From germline, CDR1 is SGHAT and CDR2 FQNNGV. This CDR3 contains 13 residues. V was trimmed by 6 bases and J by 3 bases, leaving 12 bases between them. The CDR3 sequence: CASSFREYYEQYV. The CDR3 DNA follows: TGTGCCAGCAGTTTCAGAGAATACTACGAGCAGTACGTC.